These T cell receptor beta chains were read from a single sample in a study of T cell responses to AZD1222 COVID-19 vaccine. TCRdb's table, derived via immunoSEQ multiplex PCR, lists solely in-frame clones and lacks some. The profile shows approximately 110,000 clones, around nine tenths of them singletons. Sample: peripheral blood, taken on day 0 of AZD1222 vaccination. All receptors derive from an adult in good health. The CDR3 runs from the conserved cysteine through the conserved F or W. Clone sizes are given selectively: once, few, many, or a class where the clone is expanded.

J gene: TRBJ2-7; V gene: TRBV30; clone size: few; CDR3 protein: CAWSVKALGKSEQYF
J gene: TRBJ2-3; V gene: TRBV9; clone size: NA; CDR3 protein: CASSPGLAEVTDTQYF
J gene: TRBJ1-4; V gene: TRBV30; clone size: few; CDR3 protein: CAWSPQIKKLFF
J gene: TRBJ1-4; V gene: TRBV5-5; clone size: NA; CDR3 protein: CASNQGDIGGKLFF
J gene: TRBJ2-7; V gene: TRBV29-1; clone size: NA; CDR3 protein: CSVGQGFYEQYF
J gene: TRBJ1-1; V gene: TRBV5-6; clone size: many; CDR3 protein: CASSLVGDRLVTEAFF
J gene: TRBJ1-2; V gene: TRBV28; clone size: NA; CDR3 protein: CAIGPPDNYGYTF
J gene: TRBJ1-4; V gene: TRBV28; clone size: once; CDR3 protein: CASSLTQANEKLFF
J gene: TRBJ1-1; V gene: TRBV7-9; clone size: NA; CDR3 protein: CASGRHDTEAFF
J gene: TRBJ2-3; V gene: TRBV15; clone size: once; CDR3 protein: CATSRGDSGSTDTQYF
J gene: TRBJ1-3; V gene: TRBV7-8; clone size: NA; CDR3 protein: CASSLGWGSGNTIYF
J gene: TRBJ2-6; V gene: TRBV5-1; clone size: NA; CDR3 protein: CASSLDGVGANVLTF
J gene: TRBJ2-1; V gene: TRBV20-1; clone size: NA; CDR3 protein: CSAAGKWQFF
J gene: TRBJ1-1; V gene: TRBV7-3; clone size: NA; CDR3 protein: CASSSTGGWDTEAFF
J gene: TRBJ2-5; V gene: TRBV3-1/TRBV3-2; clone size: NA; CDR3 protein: CASSQRQLQETQYF
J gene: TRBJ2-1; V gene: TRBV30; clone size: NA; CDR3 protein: CAMGLAGGPGEFF
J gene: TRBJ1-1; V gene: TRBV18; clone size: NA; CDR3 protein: CASSAVTEAFF
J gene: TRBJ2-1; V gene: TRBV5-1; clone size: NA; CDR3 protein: CASSFLSGGGDNEQFF
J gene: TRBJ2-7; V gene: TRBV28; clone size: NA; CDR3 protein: CASSPGLFSYEQYF
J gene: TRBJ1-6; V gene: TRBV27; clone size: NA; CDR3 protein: CASGPSDRGSPLHF
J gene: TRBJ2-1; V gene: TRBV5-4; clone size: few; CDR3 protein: CASSLEGGRAYNEQFF
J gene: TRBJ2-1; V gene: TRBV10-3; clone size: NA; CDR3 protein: CAIGGGNEQFF
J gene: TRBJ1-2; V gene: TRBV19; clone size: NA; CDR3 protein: CASSTHRGDGYTF
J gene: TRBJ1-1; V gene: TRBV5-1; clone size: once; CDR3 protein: CASSSGGTEFRNTEAFF
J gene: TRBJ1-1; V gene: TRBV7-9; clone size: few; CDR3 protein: CASSSGTVDTEAFF
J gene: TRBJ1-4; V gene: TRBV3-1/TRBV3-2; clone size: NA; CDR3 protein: CASSPSEGEKLFF
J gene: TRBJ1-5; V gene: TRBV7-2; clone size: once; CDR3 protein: CASSLDRGGQGLQPQHF
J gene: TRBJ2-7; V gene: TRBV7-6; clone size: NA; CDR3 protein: CASSSQSGFNYEQYF
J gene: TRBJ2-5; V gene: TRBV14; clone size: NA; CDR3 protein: CASSQYVQETQYF
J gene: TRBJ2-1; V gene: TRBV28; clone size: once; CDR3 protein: CASRTAGTLIQFF
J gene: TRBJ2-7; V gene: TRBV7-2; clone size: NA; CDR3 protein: CASSSAYEQYF
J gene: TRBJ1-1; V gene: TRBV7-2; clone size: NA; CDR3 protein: CASRPGQGGWFHTEAFF
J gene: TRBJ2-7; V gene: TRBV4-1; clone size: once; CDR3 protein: CASSQGAGVAYEQYF
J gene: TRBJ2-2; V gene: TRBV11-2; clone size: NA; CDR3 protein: CASSFNTGELFF
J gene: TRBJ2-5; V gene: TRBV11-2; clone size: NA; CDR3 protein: CASSLGWETQYF
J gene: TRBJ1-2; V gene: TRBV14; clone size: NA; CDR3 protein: CASSPARGSNYGYTF
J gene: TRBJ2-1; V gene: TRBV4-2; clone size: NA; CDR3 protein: CASSQVAGRYNEQFF
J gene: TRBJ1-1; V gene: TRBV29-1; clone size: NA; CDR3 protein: CSVTRGPAFF
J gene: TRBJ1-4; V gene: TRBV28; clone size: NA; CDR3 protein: CASSAPGHGDEKLFF
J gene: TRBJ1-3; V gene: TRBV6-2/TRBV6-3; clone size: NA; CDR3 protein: CASSFGEVGNTIYF
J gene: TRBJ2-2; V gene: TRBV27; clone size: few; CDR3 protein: CASSLWGSGRAVRSGELFF
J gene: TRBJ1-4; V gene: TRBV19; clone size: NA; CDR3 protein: CASSPTGAEGYEKLFF
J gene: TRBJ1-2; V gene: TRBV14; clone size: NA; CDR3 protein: CASSQNRFYGYTF
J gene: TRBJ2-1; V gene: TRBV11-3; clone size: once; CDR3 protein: CASSVNRQGYNEQFF
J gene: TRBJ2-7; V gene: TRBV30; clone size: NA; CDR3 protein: CAWSGTSGRGYEQYF
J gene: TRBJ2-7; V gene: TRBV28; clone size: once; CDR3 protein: CASSFRGTGEQYF
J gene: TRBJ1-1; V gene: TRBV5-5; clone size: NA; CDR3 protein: CASQPEGGTTEAFF
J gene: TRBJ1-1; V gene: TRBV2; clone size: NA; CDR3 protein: CASIGVMNTEAFF
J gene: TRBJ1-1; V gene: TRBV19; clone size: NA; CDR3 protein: CASSILEHTEAFF
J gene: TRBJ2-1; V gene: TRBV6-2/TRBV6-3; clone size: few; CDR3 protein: CASSLTVEQFF
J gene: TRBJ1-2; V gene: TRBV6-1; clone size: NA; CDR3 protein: CASSEALGDYGYTF